Following are 25 T cell receptor beta chains from one sample sequenced in a study of blood T cells in healthy people across ages. Combining a sample-barcoded 5' primer with a J-beta primer mix, a second PCR ran for about 7 to 11 cycles. TCRdb recomputed calls from the 5' RACE reads with MiXCR, one row per CDR3 protein. In the table there are around 900,000 distinct CDR3 sequences, just over 50% of which are singletons. Sample: blood. All receptors come from a woman in her fifties or sixties in good health.

The V gene is TRBV20-1, the J gene TRBJ1-2; 10 bases agree with TRBD1. Trimming removed 6 bases from V and 5 bases from J; junction bases left unmatched: 15. This CDR3 has 16 residues. Germline-derived CDR1 and CDR2 are DFQATT and SNEGSKA (reference sequence). The CDR3 DNA reads as TGCAGTGCCCCCGGGACAGGGGAAAGATTCGCTTATGGCTACACCTTC. As protein: CSAPGTGERFAYGYTF.

This clonotype appeared once. The chain joins TRBV5-6 to TRBJ2-7; D might be TRBD2 (5 bases). The CDR3 extends over 15 amino acids. V was cut by 4 bases and J by 1 base, with 15 bases left in between. CDR1 and CDR2 from the germline V gene are SGHDT and YYEEEE. CDR3 in amino acids: CASSRRWVGSYEQYF. DNA for the CDR3: TGTGCCAGCAGCCGGAGGTGGGTGGGGTCCTACGAGCAGTACTTC.

Concerning this clonotype: One end of the junction fails to match germline, which may point to a read error. V usage is TRBV4-1 and J usage is TRBJ2-4; 13 bases fit TRBD2. CDR1 MGHRA and CDR2 YSYEKL come from the germline V gene. This CDR3 comprises 20 residues. CDR3 in amino acids: CASTQDKTSGRALAKNIQYF. CDR3 sequence (DNA): TGCGCCAGCACCCAAGATAAAACTAGCGGGAGGGCCTTAGCCAAAAACATTCAGTACTTC.

In its sample, this clonotype was seen many times. The chain combines TRBV10-3 with TRBJ1-2; D not resolved. CDR1 is ENHRY and CDR2 is SYGVKD in the germline V gene. CDR3 length: 12 residues. With 6 bases removed from V and 4 bases from J, the gap between germline ends came to 9 bases. CDR3 sequence: CAIRPEGYGYTF. CDR3 DNA: TGTGCCATCAGACCGGAGGGCTATGGCTACACCTTC.

The chain has TRBV5-1 and TRBJ2-3; D ambiguous. This CDR3 spans 16 amino acids. Germline CDR1 and CDR2: SGHRS and YFSETQ. Trimming stripped 0 bases from V and 0 bases from J, with 11 bases between. This CDR3 reads CASSLGVPTSTDTQYF. CDR3 bases: TGCGCCAGCAGCTTGGGGGTACCGACTAGCACAGATACGCAGTATTTT.

The rearrangement links TRBV2 to TRBJ2-7, with 9 nucleotides matching TRBD1. Germline assignment: CDR1 SNHLY and CDR2 FYNNEI. The J segment lost 1 base and the V segment lost 10 bases, leaving 5 bases of the junction unmatched. The CDR3 is 13 amino acids. The CDR3 DNA is TGTGCCAACGGACAGGGGAGATCCTACGAGCAGTACTTC. Protein sequence: CANGQGRSYEQYF. The full variable domain, its missing parts supplied by reference TRBV2 and TRBJ2-7, is EPEVTQTPSHQVTQMGQEVILRCVPISNHLYFYWYRQILGQKVEFLVSFYNNEISEKSEIFDDQFSVERPDGSNFTLKIRSTKLEDSAMYFCANGQGRSYEQYFGPGTRLTVT.

This chain uses TRBV4-3 with TRBJ2-7; the D is unclear. The germline gives CDR1 LGHNA, CDR2 YSLEER. The CDR3 is made up of 13 amino acids. The germline V and J ends were trimmed by 5 bases and 5 bases, with 13 bases remaining between them. CDR3 DNA sequence: TGCGCCAGCAGCTCGCGAATTTGGGACGAGCAGTACTTC. Translation gives CASSSRIWDEQYF.

The chain uses TRBV20-1 and TRBJ2-3; 13 bases are shared with TRBD2. This CDR3 is built from 14 residues. The trim removed 4 bases at V and 7 bases at J, leaving 5 bases unmatched. The germline gives CDR1 DFQATT, CDR2 SNEGSKA (reference sequence). CDR3 loop: CSATRTSGSYTQYF. CDR3 coding DNA: TGCAGTGCTACGAGGACTAGCGGGAGCTATACGCAGTATTTT.

As regards this clonotype: A single base separates this from a much larger clone, so it may be a read error. No conserved phenylalanine or tryptophan is present at the end of the CDR3, so a read error is the likely explanation. The chain is built from TRBV7-2 and TRBJ1-5; D unclear. Trimming removed 5 bases at V and 3 bases at J, with 8 bases between. The germline gives CDR1 SGHTA, CDR2 FQGNSA. The CDR3 is 13 amino acids. CDR3 amino acids: CASSPSPNQPQHS. The CDR3 nucleotides read TGTGCCAGCAGCCCGAGCCCCAATCAGCCCCAGCATTCT.

This clonotype was found a few times. The chain recombines TRBV13 with TRBJ2-3; 7 nucleotides agree with TRBD2. This CDR3 comprises 15 residues. After removal of 4 bases from V and 5 bases from J, the junction contained 9 bases not matched to a gene. Germline values: CDR1 PRHDT, CDR2 FYEKMQ (reference sequence). The CDR3 coding sequence is TGTGCCAGCAGCTCGTGGGATGGGGGGGGAGATACGCAGTATTTT. It encodes CASSSWDGGGDTQYF. The full variable domain, its missing parts supplied by reference TRBV13 and TRBJ2-3, is AAGVIQSPRHLIKEKRETATLKCYPIPRHDTVYWYQQGPGQDPQFLISFYEKMQSDKGSIPDRFSAQQFSDYHSELNMSSLELGDSALYFCASSSWDGGGDTQYFGPGTRLTVL.

The gene calls are TRBV20-1 and TRBJ2-1; 9 bases match TRBD1. CDR1 is DFQATT, CDR2 SNEGSKA, per germline (reference sequence). There are 13 residues in the CDR3. J gave up 8 bases and V 6 bases, and 8 bases lay outside the gene matches. CDR3 sequence: CSAPGQGAYEQFF. CDR3 DNA sequence: TGCAGTGCCCCGGGACAGGGAGCATATGAGCAGTTCTTC.

This clonotype was seen more than once but under ten times. The chain uses TRBV7-2 and TRBJ1-4; the D gene is possibly TRBD1 (6 bases). Between the trimmed V and J ends, which lost 5 bases and 2 bases, there was a span of 21 bases. The CDR3 runs to 18 residues. From germline, CDR1 is SGHTA and CDR2 FQGNSA. In DNA form, the CDR3 reads TGTGCCAGCAGCCCCCAGGGGAGGGGTACGAGGACTAATGAAAAACTGTTTTTT. Its protein product is CASSPQGRGTRTNEKLFF.

This clonotype appeared a few times. The genes are TRBV2 and TRBJ2-7; no firm D call. The CDR3 spans 15 residues. Trimming took 7 bases from V and 0 from J, leaving 16 bases between them. Germline values: CDR1 SNHLY, CDR2 FYNNEI. CDR3 amino acids: CASIRRPGGSYEQYF. CDR3 DNA: TGTGCCAGCATAAGAAGACCTGGTGGCTCCTACGAGCAGTACTTC.

A remark on this clonotype: A junction boundary mismatches the germline segment, possibly from a read error. V and J are TRBV29-1 and TRBJ1-2; D gene ambiguous. CDR3 length: 12 amino acids. Germline V gene lookup returns CDR1 SQVTM and CDR2 ANQGSEA. As DNA, the CDR3 is TGCGGCGTCTTGTCTCTACTCTATGGCTACACCTTC. Encoded protein: CGVLSLLYGYTF. Variable domain in full (rest from reference TRBV29-1 and TRBJ1-2): SAVISQKPSRDICQRGTSLTIQCQVDSQVTMMFWYRQQPGQSLTLIATANQGSEATYESGFVIDKFPISRPNLTFSTLTVSNMSPEDSSIYLCGVLSLLYGYTFGSGTRLTVV.

This clonotype was seen once. The junction and the germline gene differ at one end; a read error may be behind it. The chain recombines TRBV3-1 with TRBJ2-3; D tentatively reads TRBD1 or TRBD2 (5 bases each). CDR3 size: 14 residues. The germline V gene has CDR1 LGHDT and CDR2 YNNKEL (reference sequence). The CDR3 nucleotides are TGTGCCAGCAGAACACAGTCCGGGGCAGATGCGCAGTATTTT. Its protein is CASRTQSGADAQYF.

The chain has TRBV6-5 and TRBJ2-1; TRBD1 matches 10 bases. The CDR3 runs to 14 residues. Losses at the gene ends were 6 bases for V and 6 bases for J; bases not matched to a gene: 5. Germline V gene lookup returns CDR1 MNHEY and CDR2 SVGAGI. The CDR3 region is CASRDGTGVNEQFF. DNA of the CDR3: TGTGCCAGCAGAGACGGGACAGGGGTCAATGAGCAGTTCTTC.

V is TRBV27 and J is TRBJ2-5; D possibly uses TRBD1 or TRBD2 (6 bases each). Germline V gene data show CDR1 as MNHEY and CDR2 as SMNVEV (reference sequence). The CDR3 runs 13 residues. V was cut by 10 bases and J by 3 bases, with 15 bases left in between. CDR3 in DNA: TGTGCCAACAGGCGGAGGGGGAAAGAGACCCAGTACTTC. Amino acid sequence: CANRRRGKETQYF.

The V gene is TRBV20-1, the J gene TRBJ2-1; the D gene is possibly TRBD2 (6 bases). The V gene's germline CDR1 is DFQATT and CDR2 SNEGSKA (reference sequence). CDR3 length equals 16 residues. V was cut by 3 bases and J by 4 bases, with 19 bases left in between. CDR3 sequence: CSARVGGEKRYNEQFF. The DNA of the CDR3 is TGCAGTGCTAGGGTCGGGGGTGAGAAGAGGTACAATGAGCAGTTCTTC.

CDR3 DNA: TGCAGCGTTGTTTTAGAATTATCCTACGAGCAGTACTTC. Translated: CSVVLELSYEQYF. This chain uses TRBV29-1 with TRBJ2-7; D gene uncertain. The CDR3 contains 13 residues. Trimming removed 4 bases at V and 1 base at J, with 11 bases between. CDR1 and CDR2 from the germline V gene are SQVTM and ANQGSEA.

As for this clonotype: This may stem from a read error, because a much larger clone lies one nucleotide away. V is TRBV5-1 and J is TRBJ2-5, with D unresolved. The CDR3 extends over 13 amino acids. Germline CDR1 SGHRS, CDR2 YFSETQ. The V gene lost 5 bases and the J gene lost 5 bases, with 13 bases spanning the gap. In nucleotides, the CDR3 is TGCGCCAGCAGGCCCGGTAGTGGGGAGACCCAGTACTTC. Translating gives CASRPGSGETQYF.

V gene TRBV18 combines with J gene TRBJ1-4; D is possibly TRBD1 (5 bases). Between the trimmed V and J ends, which lost 2 bases and 5 bases, there was a span of 12 bases. The CDR3 runs to 15 residues. Per germline, CDR1 KGHSH and CDR2 LQKENI. The CDR3 region is CASSPMDKPNEKLFF. In DNA, the CDR3 is TGTGCCAGCTCACCAATGGACAAACCCAATGAAAAACTGTTTTTT.

The V call is TRBV29-1, the J call TRBJ2-1; D is possibly TRBD1 (8 bases). Deletions cut 6 bases from V and 15 bases from J, with 15 bases between. The CDR3 runs 10 residues. Germline values: CDR1 SQVTM, CDR2 ANQGSEA. CDR3 residues: CSVDRGGGFF. DNA of the CDR3: TGCAGCGTAGACAGGGGCGGGGGGTTCTTC.

The chain is built from TRBV25-1 and TRBJ1-2, with a weak D call TRBD1 (5 bases). The V end was cut by 1 base, the J end by 6 bases, with 18 bases between. The length of the CDR3 is 16 residues. Germline assignment: CDR1 MGHDK and CDR2 SYGVNS. CDR3 region: CASSEWEGVRYDGYTF. The CDR3 DNA reads as TGTGCCAGCAGTGAATGGGAAGGGGTACGATACGATGGCTACACCTTC.

This clonotype was found a few times. This chain uses TRBV12-3 or TRBV12-4 with TRBJ2-7; 7 bases map to TRBD2. The V and J ends lost 8 bases and 6 bases, in that order; junction bases with no gene match: 10. CDR3 length: 13 residues. The DNA for the CDR3 is TGTGCCAGCGGTCTGGAGTGGGGGGGCGAGCAGTACTTC. This codes for CASGLEWGGEQYF.

The CDR3 region has the DNA TGTGCCACTAGGACAGGGGGAGTCTCTGGGGCCAACGTCCTGACTTTC. Translating it yields CATRTGGVSGANVLTF. This chain links TRBV19 with TRBJ2-6, with 10 bases fitting TRBD1. Germline V CDR1 and CDR2: LNHDA, SQIVND (reference sequence). This CDR3 comprises 16 residues. V lost 10 bases, J lost 0 bases, and 6 bases stayed unmatched.